The source of this TCR beta chain is a study of Ad26.COV2.S vaccination and SARS-CoV-2 variants. Study summary: The authors gave Ad26.COV2.S intramuscularly, either once or twice 56 days apart. Study-level results: A substantial breadth of spike-specific CD8+ and CD4+ T cell responses after vaccination has been reported.

The CDR3 is 15 amino acids. Unmatched junction bases numbered 5, after V lost 5 bases and J lost 1 base. Germline V gene lookup returns CDR1 SGHRS and CDR2 YFSETQ. In the case of this clone: Its cognate antigen is unknown.

Here immunoSEQ multiplex PCR was the method, and the copy in TCRdb shows in-frame clones only, minus some. The data hold about 350,000 clones, with approximately 86% observed a single time. Treatment noted: roughly 19 received Ad26.COV2.S at low or high dose, single or two shots; roughly five received placebo; per-sample allocation not given. Collection of samples fell on day 63 after the first vaccine or placebo injection. An Ad26 vector expressing Wuhan-strain SARS-CoV-2 spike served as the vaccine. This TCR came from a person aged 18-60 years who received the Ad26.COV2.S COVID-19 vaccine or a placebo. The source material was peripheral blood, sampled in a trial of Ad26.COV2.S vaccine versus placebo. The chain recombines TRBV5-1 with TRBJ2-1, with 8 bases identical to TRBD2. CDR3 DNA: TGCGCCAGCAGTCCTATAGCGGGATCCTACAATGAGCAGTTCTTC. Its translation is CASSPIAGSYNEQFF.